A selection of T cell receptor beta chains follows, all from one sample in a study of CD8 T cells in ankylosing spondylitis. TCRdb re-called the 5' RACE reads through MiXCR, storing one row per CDR3 protein. The sample records roughly 190,000 distinct CDR3 sequences, 13% being singletons. The sequencing sample was made of blood, either unsorted or a sorted T cell fraction (not recorded which). The receptor set was obtained from a male donor with ankylosing spondylitis or in good health (not recorded which). The CDR3 runs from the conserved cysteine through the conserved F or W. A D gene is named only where the DNA matches it firmly. Clone size is shown for a subset of rows, as once, few, many or a class of expanded clone.

J | V | D | size | CDR3 | DNA
TRBJ2-5 | TRBV7-8 | TRBD2 | - | CASSLERSGGDQETQYF | TGTGCCAGCAGCTTAGAGAGGTCTGGGGGGGACCAAGAGACCCAGTACTTC
TRBJ1-1 | TRBV4-1 | TRBD1 | - | CASSPDRGMGTEAFF | TGCGCCAGCAGCCCCGACAGGGGAATGGGGACTGAAGCTTTCTTT
TRBJ1-5 | TRBV7-9 | TRBD1 | - | CASSPTGGGQPQHF | TGTGCCAGCAGTCCTACAGGGGGCGGACAGCCCCAGCATTTT
TRBJ2-1 | TRBV4-2 | - | few | CASSQEQGSYNEQFF | TGTGCCAGCAGCCAAGAGCAGGGCTCCTACAATGAGCAGTTCTTC
TRBJ2-4 | TRBV11-1 | - | few | CASSSGGKNIQYF | TGTGCCAGCAGCTCCGGAGGGAAAAACATTCAGTACTTC
TRBJ2-1 | TRBV27 | TRBD1 | - | CASSSTGTGNEQFF | TGTGCCAGCAGTTCAACAGGGACAGGGAATGAGCAGTTCTTC
TRBJ2-1 | TRBV9 | TRBD2 | - | CASERGPGWNEQFF | TGTGCCAGTGAGCGGGGGCCGGGGTGGAATGAGCAGTTCTTC
TRBJ2-6 | TRBV27 | - | - | CASSLSAGTGANVLTF | TGTGCCAGCAGTTTATCGGCGGGGACTGGGGCCAACGTCCTGACTTTC
TRBJ2-7 | TRBV12-3/TRBV12-4 | TRBD1 | many | CASTTTSPGTGVPYEQYF | TGTGCCAGCACCACCACATCACCCGGGACAGGGGTCCCCTACGAGCAGTACTTC
TRBJ2-2 | TRBV7-9 | - | few | CASSSPDKKKAGELFF | TGTGCCAGCAGCTCACCCGACAAGAAGAAGGCCGGGGAGCTGTTTTTT
TRBJ2-3 | TRBV18 | TRBD2 | - | CASSPLGTSGTDTQYF | TGTGCCAGCTCACCACTAGGGACTAGCGGTACAGATACGCAGTATTTT
TRBJ2-7 | TRBV12-3/TRBV12-4 | - | many | CASSPNSYEQYF | TGTGCCAGCAGCCCGAACTCCTACGAGCAGTACTTC
TRBJ2-6 | TRBV12-3/TRBV12-4 | TRBD1 | - | CAISLYGTGRSGANVLTF | TGTGCCATCAGTCTGTACGGGACAGGGAGGTCTGGGGCCAACGTCCTGACTTTC
TRBJ2-7 | TRBV5-4 | TRBD2 | - | CASSEIAGDEQYF | TGTGCCAGCAGCGAAATAGCGGGAGACGAGCAGTACTTC
TRBJ1-1 | TRBV27 | - | few | CASSWSRQRMNTEAFF | TGTGCCAGCAGTTGGTCCAGACAGAGGATGAACACTGAAGCTTTCTTT
TRBJ1-5 | TRBV6-5 | - | few | CASSPGGQPQHF | TGTGCCAGCAGCCCCGGGGGGCAGCCCCAGCATTTT
TRBJ2-7 | TRBV12-3/TRBV12-4 | - | many | CASSLGAGEYEQYF | TGTGCCAGCAGTTTAGGGGCAGGGGAATACGAGCAGTACTTC
TRBJ2-1 | TRBV3-1 | TRBD2 | few | CASSPHSVPLAGGDNEQFF | TGTGCCAGCAGCCCCCATTCAGTCCCACTAGCGGGAGGGGACAATGAGCAGTTCTTC
TRBJ2-1 | TRBV3-1 | TRBD2 | - | CASSQESSGGLNNEQFF | TGTGCCAGCAGCCAAGAATCCAGCGGGGGATTGAATAATGAGCAGTTCTTC
TRBJ1-1 | TRBV20-1 | - | few | CSATNTEAFF | TGCAGTGCCACGAACACTGAAGCTTTCTTT
TRBJ2-7 | TRBV11-2 | - | few | CASSLHLALYEQYF | TGTGCCAGCAGCTTACACCTTGCCCTCTACGAGCAGTACTTC
TRBJ2-1 | TRBV24-1 | TRBD2 | few | CATSDQGLAALFSYNEQFF | TGTGCCACCAGTGATCAGGGACTAGCGGCCCTCTTCTCCTACAATGAGCAGTTCTTC
TRBJ2-3 | TRBV11-1 | - | - | CASSLMWSDTSTDTQYF | TGTGCCAGCAGCTTAATGTGGTCCGACACTAGCACAGATACGCAGTATTTT
TRBJ2-5 | TRBV6-1 | - | few | CASNDPAGGRETQYF | TGTGCCAGCAATGACCCAGCGGGTGGTAGGGAGACCCAGTACTTC
TRBJ2-7 | TRBV29-1 | - | many | CSVGNREYEQYF | TGCAGCGTTGGTAACAGGGAGTACGAACAGTACTTC
TRBJ1-1 | TRBV4-1 | - | - | CASSQDRAAEAFF | TGCGCCAGCAGCCAAGATAGGGCCGCTGAAGCTTTCTTT
TRBJ2-7 | TRBV12-3/TRBV12-4 | TRBD2 | many | CASSFLAGVYEQYF | TGTGCCAGCAGTTTCCTAGCGGGGGTCTACGAGCAGTACTTC
TRBJ2-1 | TRBV9 | TRBD1 | few | CASSPGQGENEQFF | TGTGCCAGCAGCCCGGGACAGGGGGAAAATGAGCAGTTCTTC
TRBJ2-7 | TRBV7-9 | TRBD1 | once | CASSSAGTGWIEQYF | TGTGCCAGCAGCTCTGCCGGGACAGGGTGGATCGAGCAGTACTTC
TRBJ2-1 | TRBV5-1 | - | few | CASKAGAGLYEQFF | TGCGCCAGCAAGGCGGGGGCCGGTCTCTATGAGCAGTTCTTC
TRBJ2-5 | TRBV7-9 | - | - | CASSQTDSAEETQYF | TGTGCCAGCAGCCAAACGGACAGCGCTGAAGAGACCCAGTACTTC
TRBJ2-2 | TRBV6-5 | TRBD1 | few | CASSYSRTGATGELFF | TGTGCCAGCAGTTACTCTCGGACAGGGGCCACCGGGGAGCTGTTTTTT
TRBJ1-1 | TRBV12-3/TRBV12-4 | - | - | CASSLGGAVTEAFF | TGTGCCAGCAGTTTAGGGGGGGCGGTCACTGAAGCTTTCTTT
TRBJ2-5 | TRBV4-1 | TRBD2 | - | CASSSLGAGDVETQYF | TGCGCCAGCAGCTCGTTAGGGGCGGGAGATGTAGAGACCCAGTACTTC
TRBJ2-3 | TRBV6-6 | - | - | CASSPYSTDTQYF | TGTGCCAGCAGTCCCTATAGCACAGATACGCAGTATTTT
TRBJ2-1 | TRBV25-1 | - | many | CASSESGGFVGLNEQFF | TGTGCCAGCAGTGAATCGGGTGGCTTCGTGGGGCTCAATGAGCAGTTCTTC
TRBJ1-1 | TRBV7-9 | - | - | CASSPPGYTEAFF | TGTGCCAGCAGTCCCCCGGGGTACACTGAAGCTTTCTTT
TRBJ2-7 | TRBV25-1 | TRBD2 | - | CASSEPTSGEYSHEQYF | TGTGCCAGCAGTGAACCGACTAGCGGGGAATATTCCCACGAGCAGTACTTC
TRBJ2-3 | TRBV10-2 | - | few | CASSEVRITDTQYF | TGCGCCAGCAGTGAAGTGCGGATCACAGATACGCAGTATTTT
TRBJ2-1 | TRBV7-9 | TRBD1 | few | CASSLLPGQPYNEQFF | TGTGCCAGCAGCTTACTACCGGGACAGCCCTACAATGAGCAGTTCTTC
TRBJ2-1 | TRBV12-3/TRBV12-4 | - | many | CASSPSGEKAANEQFF | TGTGCCAGCAGCCCCTCGGGGGAAAAAGCGGCCAATGAGCAGTTCTTC
TRBJ2-7 | TRBV6-6 | - | few | CASSYSVVEQYF | TGTGCCAGCAGTTACTCGGTAGTCGAGCAGTACTTC